The following is a TCR beta chain sequence with its context. Its antigen remains unidentified. Reverse transcription of all isolated RNA meant that expressed TCRB transcripts were sequenced. Here immunoSEQ multiplex PCR was the method, and the copy in TCRdb shows in-frame clones only, minus some. The table has a few hundred thousand clones, approximately 31% seen once. This entry belongs to a study of beta chain features in type 1 diabetes. Study context: Healthy donors, compared against patients, showed similar age, gender and cell yields.

Study results and caveats: More deletions and fewer insertions at VDJ junctions were found in patients with type 1 diabetes.

Material: naive CD4+ T cells from blood. The TCR sequence derives from a man between 18 and 29 years old in good health.

CDR3 nucleotide sequence: TGTGCCAGCAGCCAATCGGGGTCTGGGGCCAACGTCCTGACTTTC. Amino acids: CASSQSGSGANVLTF. The chain uses TRBV7-9 and TRBJ2-6; D is perhaps TRBD2 (5 bases). The germline CDR1 and CDR2 sequences are SEHNR and FQNEAQ (reference sequence). This CDR3 has 15 amino acids. The V and J ends lost 5 bases and 1 base respectively, with 9 bases between them.